The sequence of this T cell receptor beta chain was determined in a study of OX40 agonist ivuxolimab in advanced cancers. The wider study: Ivuxolimab, an agonistic anti-OX40 (CD134) antibody, was given to patients. Patients were roughly 83% male with ages roughly 20 to 90, mean 60.

Anyone with autoimmune disease history or systemic immunosuppression was excluded. Blood draws occurred at baseline, cycle 4 day 1, and cycle 7 day 1. Sequencing was performed with immunoSEQ multiplex PCR; in TCRdb, only in-frame clones are kept and a portion is missing. The profile shows 76,000 or so clones, 85% to 90% of them singletons. CDR1 MNHEY and CDR2 SVGAGI come from the germline V gene. The V end lost 3 bases, the J end lost 0 bases, and 8 bases lay between the germline ends. The CDR3 consists of 14 residues. The receptor's source is an adult with an advanced solid tumor such as melanoma, head and neck, liver or kidney cancer. Sample: CD4+ or CD8+ T cells sorted from blood, taken in a trial of the OX40 agonist ivuxolimab. The chain carries TRBV6-5 and TRBJ1-2; D gene uncertain. The CDR3 spells CASSYGYSNYGYTF. The CDR3 nucleotides read TGTGCCAGCAGTTATGGGTATTCTAACTATGGCTACACCTTC.